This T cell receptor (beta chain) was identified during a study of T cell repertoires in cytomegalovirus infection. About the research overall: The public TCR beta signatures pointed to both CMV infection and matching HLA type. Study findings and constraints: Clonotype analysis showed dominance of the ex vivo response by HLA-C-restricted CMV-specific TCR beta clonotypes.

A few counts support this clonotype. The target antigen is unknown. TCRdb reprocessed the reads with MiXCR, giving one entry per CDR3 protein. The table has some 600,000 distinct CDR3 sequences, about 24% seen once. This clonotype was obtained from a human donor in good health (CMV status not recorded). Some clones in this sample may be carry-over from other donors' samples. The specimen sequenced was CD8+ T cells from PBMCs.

The CDR3 is CSPVGVRLTSTDTQYF. CDR3 coding DNA: TGCAGCCCTGTGGGGGTCCGACTGACTAGCACAGATACGCAGTATTTT. The J gene is TRBJ2-3, the V gene TRBV20-1; perhaps D is TRBD1 or TRBD2 (5 bases each). Germline V gene lookup returns CDR1 DFQATT and CDR2 SNEGSKA (reference sequence). The CDR3 is made up of 16 amino acids.